Each of the 27 T cell receptor beta chains below was sequenced from the same sample in a study of T cells in Graves' hyperthyroidism and ophthalmopathy (dated by TCRdb to about 2019). The method was multiplex PCR. The run used an Illumina HiSeq 2000. The TCR beta CDR3 regions were amplified from the RNA transcripts. The TCR CDR3 was subjected to a first round of RT-PCR using the HTBI primer set and the Qiagen OneStep RT-PCR kit. TCRdb trimmed the raw reads at Q25, called clones with MiXCR and kept productive beta chains. Identical CDR3 protein sequences are pooled into one entry, listed with their most common genes and DNA. Here the sample has 350,000 to 400,000 distinct CDR3 sequences; 15% to 20% occur a single time. Of the sample, 3% to 4.5% is held by the ten largest clones. The sample consisted of blood. These receptors were collected from a woman aged 18-30 years with Graves' hyperthyroidism.

This clonotype was observed a handful of times. The V call is TRBV20-1, the J call TRBJ2-2; D assignment may be TRBD1 or TRBD2 (5 bases each). In germline, CDR1 is DFQATT, CDR2 SNEGSKA (reference sequence). The V and J ends lost 6 bases and 5 bases respectively, with 22 bases between them. The length of the CDR3 is 16 residues. The CDR3 region is CSAYLQGEGGTGELFF. DNA of the CDR3: TGCAGTGCCTACCTCCAGGGAGAGGGCGGGACCGGGGAGCTGTTTTTT.

This clonotype came up many times. The chain carries TRBV2 and TRBJ1-1, with TRBD1 matching 12 bases. This CDR3 has 14 amino acids. Germline CDR1 and CDR2: SNHLY and FYNNEI. The ends lost 6 bases at V and 6 bases at J; junction bases unmatched: 5. The CDR3 spells CASRGQGAMAEAFF. The CDR3 nucleotides read TGTGCCAGCAGGGGACAGGGGGCGATGGCTGAAGCTTTCTTT.

This clonotype was counted many times. The chain combines TRBV5-1 with TRBJ1-1; TRBD1 matches at 7 bases. Germline assignment: CDR1 SGHRS and CDR2 YFSETQ. The CDR3 has 13 residues. Trimming took 4 bases from V and 3 from J; bases not matched to a gene: 3. As DNA, the CDR3 is TGCGCCAGCAGCCGGGACAGCTACACTGAAGCTTTCTTT. This codes for CASSRDSYTEAFF.

This clonotype was counted many times. V gene TRBV12-3 or TRBV12-4 combines with J gene TRBJ2-2; D uncertain. The CDR3 consists of 14 residues. The ends were cut back, 3 bases at V and 4 bases at J, with 9 bases in the middle. CDR3 amino acids: CASSLVPSTGELFF. CDR3 DNA sequence: TGTGCCAGCAGTTTGGTGCCGAGCACCGGGGAGCTGTTTTTT.

This clonotype occurred once. A much larger clone differs from this one at a single base, so this may be a read error. The rearrangement joins TRBV12-5 to TRBJ1-1; no clear D gene. This CDR3 has 13 amino acids. Germline loops: CDR1 LGHNT, CDR2 FRNRAP. The CDR3 DNA reads as TGTTCTAGTGGACTCGATTGGGGAGAAAGAGCTTTCTTT. Its translation is CSSGLDWGERAFF.

This clonotype was counted between two and nine times. A read error is possible here, since a much larger clone lies one base away. The chain uses TRBV15 and TRBJ2-5; a possible D gene is TRBD1 (6 bases). Germline assignment: CDR1 LNHNV and CDR2 YYDKDF (reference sequence). Trimming removed 6 bases at V and 7 bases at J, with 15 bases between. CDR3 size: 13 residues. The CDR3 nucleotides read TGTGCCACCAGTGGGGGTCTAGGGGGGACCCAGTACTTC. This gives the protein CATSGGLGGTQYF.

This clonotype was observed at least ten times. The rearrangement uses TRBV6-5 and TRBJ2-2; D remains ambiguous. CDR1 MNHEY and CDR2 SVGAGI come from the germline V gene. The CDR3 is 16 amino acids. Trimming stripped 0 bases from V and 1 base from J, with 9 bases between. Written as DNA, the CDR3 is TGTGCCAGCAGTTACTCCGGTCTAGAGAACACCGGGGAGCTGTTTTTT. This sequence encodes CASSYSGLENTGELFF.

Notes on this clonotype: A much larger clone is a single base away; this may be a read error. Here the CDR3 omits its conserved ending phenylalanine or tryptophan, so a read error is the likely source. The chain couples TRBV29-1 to TRBJ2-7, with no clear D. The germline V gene encodes CDR1 SQVTM and CDR2 ANQGSEA. The V gene lost 0 bases and the J gene lost 6 bases, with 9 bases spanning the gap. The CDR3 is 12 residues long. This CDR3 is CSVEDARGEQYY. Here the CDR3 DNA reads TGCAGCGTTGAAGATGCTCGCGGCGAGCAGTACTAC.

This clonotype was seen only once. A junction end diverges from the germline sequence, so it may reflect a read error. The genes are TRBV7-8 and TRBJ2-7, with 12 bases fitting TRBD2. Germline loops: CDR1 SGHVS, CDR2 FQNEAQ. This CDR3 spans 12 amino acids. The DNA of the CDR3 is TGTGCCAGCAGCAAAGGACTAGCGGGGACCTCTTTC. The encoded protein is CASSKGLAGTSF.

CDR3 nucleotide sequence: TGCGCCAGCAGCCTTGAACCTCTTCAACTCTCTGGAAACACCATATATTTT. Residues: CASSLEPLQLSGNTIYF. The chain links TRBV5-1 to TRBJ1-3; D is unclear. Trimming shortened V by 4 bases and J by 0 bases, and 17 bases separated the two germline ends. The CDR3 runs to 17 residues. Germline V gene lookup returns CDR1 SGHRS and CDR2 YFSETQ.

This clonotype was observed many times. This CDR3 reads CATSDLQAGETGELFF. The CDR3 DNA reads as TGTGCCACCAGTGATCTTCAAGCGGGGGAGACCGGGGAGCTGTTTTTT. This chain joins TRBV24-1 and TRBJ2-2; TRBD2 agrees at 8 bases. After removal of 3 bases from V and 5 bases from J, the junction contained 7 bases not matched to a gene. Per germline, CDR1 KGHDR and CDR2 SFDVKD. The CDR3 covers 16 residues.

This clonotype appeared many times. The chain couples TRBV12-3 or TRBV12-4 to TRBJ1-2; no clear D gene. This CDR3 spans 13 amino acids. V gave up 3 bases and J gave up 0 bases, with 5 bases separating them. This CDR3 reads CASSFASNYGYTF. The CDR3, as DNA: TGTGCCAGCAGTTTCGCCTCTAACTATGGCTACACCTTC.

This clonotype was seen at least ten times. V is TRBV12-3 or TRBV12-4 and J is TRBJ2-4; D is unclear. The CDR3 extends over 15 amino acids. The ends were cut back, 8 bases at V and 3 bases at J, with 17 bases in the middle. For the CDR3, the DNA is TGTGCCAGCTCCTTGTCGGCTGGAGTCAAAAACATTCAGTACTTC. This sequence encodes CASSLSAGVKNIQYF.

This clonotype was counted many times. The genes are TRBV7-3 and TRBJ1-6; D is ambiguous. Trimming left V 5 bases short and J 9 bases short, with 17 bases between. This CDR3 has 15 amino acids. Germline CDR1 reads SGHTA; CDR2 reads FQGTGA. DNA for the CDR3: TGTGCCAGCAGCGCGACCGGGTCTTTGGGTTCACCCCTCCACTTT. It is translated as CASSATGSLGSPLHF.

The chain recombines TRBV7-8 with TRBJ2-7, with D tentatively TRBD2 (6 bases). Germline V CDR1 and CDR2: SGHVS, FQNEAQ. CDR3 length: 18 amino acids. Trimming took 6 bases from V and 2 from J, leaving 26 bases between them. In DNA form, the CDR3 reads TGTGCCAGCAGTGAGTATTTGAGGCGGGGACGGCCGACCTACGAGCAGTACTTC. Its translation: CASSEYLRRGRPTYEQYF.

Ten or more counts support this clonotype. The V call is TRBV30, the J call TRBJ2-5; possibly TRBD1 for D (5 bases). The V end was cut by 0 bases, the J end by 4 bases, with 12 bases between. CDR3 length equals 14 residues. Germline V gives CDR1 GTSNPN, CDR2 SVGIG (reference sequence). CDR3 coding DNA: TGTGCCTGGAGTGTAGTGTCAGGGCGAGAGACCCAGTACTTC. Translation: CAWSVVSGRETQYF.

This chain links TRBV5-1 with TRBJ2-7; D is possibly TRBD2 (6 bases). CDR3 size: 14 residues. V shed 2 bases and J shed 3 bases, with 12 bases lying between them. The germline V gene has CDR1 SGHRS and CDR2 YFSETQ. The CDR3 is CASSFGSSVYEQYF. The CDR3 DNA is TGCGCCAGCAGCTTTGGGTCTAGCGTCTACGAGCAGTACTTC.

This clonotype was recorded at least ten times. As DNA, the CDR3 is TGTGCCAGCAGTGAAGCCCCGACACTTGTCTATGGCTACACCTTC. Its translation: CASSEAPTLVYGYTF. The rearrangement joins TRBV6-1 to TRBJ1-2; D unresolved. Deletions cut 0 bases from V and 4 bases from J, with 12 bases between. The germline CDR1 and CDR2 sequences are MNHNS and SASEGT. CDR3 length: 15 amino acids.

This clonotype was seen repeatedly, ten times or more. The J gene is TRBJ1-2, the V gene TRBV25-1; no firm D call. V lost 3 bases to trimming and J lost 0 bases, with 11 bases between them. The CDR3 has 15 amino acids. Germline V gives CDR1 MGHDK, CDR2 SYGVNS. CDR3 sequence: CASSESGRANYGYTF. For the CDR3, the DNA is TGTGCCAGCAGTGAGTCGGGGAGGGCTAACTATGGCTACACCTTC.

This clonotype was seen at least ten times. This chain connects TRBV9 to TRBJ1-2, with no clear D. The CDR3 covers 12 residues. Looked up from germline, CDR1 is SGDLS and CDR2 is YYNGEE. Trimming stripped 3 bases from V and 4 bases from J, with 7 bases between. CDR3 DNA: TGTGCCAGCAGCGACCCCCTCTATGGCTACACCTTC. Protein: CASSDPLYGYTF. Supplemented by reference TRBV9 and TRBJ1-2, the full variable domain reads DSGVTQTPKHLITATGQRVTLRCSPRSGDLSVYWYQQSLDQGLQFLIQYYNGEERAKGNILERFSAQQFPDLHSELNLSSLELGDSALYFCASSDPLYGYTFGSGTRLTVV.

This clonotype was observed a handful of times. This rearrangement joins TRBV20-1 to TRBJ2-6, with TRBD2 matching 11 bases. The V and J ends lost 3 bases and 2 bases, in that order; junction bases with no gene match: 3. CDR1 DFQATT and CDR2 SNEGSKA come from the germline V gene (reference sequence). The CDR3 runs to 16 residues. CDR3 sequence reads: CSARVAGGPGANVLTF. CDR3 bases: TGCAGTGCTAGGGTAGCGGGGGGGCCTGGGGCCAACGTCCTGACTTTC.

The table lists this clonotype with many counts. J is TRBJ1-5 and V is TRBV12-3 or TRBV12-4; 7 nucleotides match TRBD1. V lost 6 bases, J lost 6 bases, and 8 bases stayed unmatched. CDR3 length: 14 residues. The CDR3 reads CASSTGGGTQPQHF. The CDR3 DNA sequence: TGTGCCAGCAGCACGGGAGGGGGCACTCAGCCCCAGCATTTT.

V gene TRBV5-1 combines with J gene TRBJ2-2; D ambiguous. This CDR3 has 14 residues. The germline V gene encodes CDR1 SGHRS and CDR2 YFSETQ. Trimming removed 1 base at V and 3 bases at J, with 7 bases between. Here the CDR3 DNA reads TGCGCCAGCAGCTTGAGGGTGGACACCGGGGAGCTGTTTTTT. This gives the protein CASSLRVDTGELFF.

Worth noting for this clonotype: This clone may be a read error of a much larger clone one base away. The chain carries TRBV12-3 or TRBV12-4 and TRBJ1-5, with D tentatively TRBD1 (6 bases). The CDR3 is 13 amino acids. DNA of the CDR3: TGTGCCTGCAGCTCTGACAGGAAGCAGCCCCAGCATTTT. Protein sequence: CACSSDRKQPQHF.

This clonotype appeared many times. This chain links TRBV20-1 with TRBJ1-5; D remains ambiguous. V gave up 3 bases and J gave up 8 bases, with 17 bases separating them. This CDR3 spans 14 amino acids. Germline CDR1 is DFQATT and CDR2 is SNEGSKA (reference sequence). The CDR3 loop is CSASRGNWGEPQHF. The CDR3 bases are TGCAGTGCTAGCCGTGGTAATTGGGGTGAGCCCCAGCATTTT.

The V call is TRBV24-1, the J call TRBJ2-7, with TRBD2 identical over 12 bases. CDR1 and CDR2 (germline): KGHDR, SFDVKD. V dropped 2 bases and J dropped 3; count of bases not matched to a gene: 1. The CDR3 consists of 15 residues. In DNA form, the CDR3 reads TGTGCCACCAGTGATTCGACTAGCGGGAGCTACGAGCAGTACTTC. Amino acids: CATSDSTSGSYEQYF.

This clonotype has at least ten counts. The V gene is TRBV2, the J gene TRBJ2-7; 8 bases fit TRBD1. Germline V lookup: CDR1 SNHLY, CDR2 FYNNEI. After removal of 5 bases from V and 5 bases from J, the junction contained 8 bases not matched to a gene. The CDR3 extends over 14 amino acids. The DNA for the CDR3 is TGTGCCAGCAGTAGAGGGACAGGAGTAAACGAGCAGTACTTC. Its protein is CASSRGTGVNEQYF. Supplemented by reference TRBV2 and TRBJ2-7, the full variable domain reads EPEVTQTPSHQVTQMGQEVILRCVPISNHLYFYWYRQILGQKVEFLVSFYNNEISEKSEIFDDQFSVERPDGSNFTLKIRSTKLEDSAMYFCASSRGTGVNEQYFGPGTRLTVT.